These 32 T cell receptor beta chains were sequenced from one sample in a study of T cells after yellow fever vaccination. TCRdb itself ran the 5' RACE reads through MiXCR, one entry per CDR3 protein. The sample includes 150,000 to 200,000 distinct CDR3 sequences, 8% to 13% of them seen just once. The sample was CD8+ T cells sorted from PBMCs, taken 15 days after the yellow fever booster vaccination. These receptors came from a man younger than 30 who received the YFV17D yellow fever vaccine.

This clonotype was observed many times. V gene TRBV4-1 combines with J gene TRBJ2-1, with D uncertain. Trimming took 1 base from V and 10 from J, leaving 8 bases between them. CDR1 MGHRA and CDR2 YSYEKL come from the germline V gene. The CDR3 runs 12 residues. CDR3 nucleotide sequence: TGCGCCAGCAGCCAAGGGTCTGTAGAGCAGTTCTTC. Amino acid sequence: CASSQGSVEQFF.

This clonotype was detected only a few times. The chain uses TRBV5-5 and TRBJ2-1; D not resolved. CDR1 is SGHKS and CDR2 is YYEKEE in the germline V gene (reference sequence). The V end lost 5 bases, the J end lost 8 bases, and 8 bases lay between the germline ends. The CDR3 runs to 11 residues. The DNA for the CDR3 is TGTGCCAGCAGTACTTACGATGAGCAGTTCTTC. Its translation is CASSTYDEQFF.

This clonotype came up a few times. The chain joins TRBV3-1 to TRBJ2-1, with 8 bases fitting TRBD1. Per the germline V gene, CDR1 is LGHDT and CDR2 is YNNKEL (reference sequence). Unmatched junction bases numbered 18, after V lost 2 bases and J lost 6 bases. The CDR3 runs to 19 residues. The CDR3 is CASSQHFEWGTGLSNEQFF. Written as DNA, the CDR3 is TGTGCCAGCAGCCAACATTTCGAATGGGGGACAGGCCTAAGCAATGAGCAGTTCTTC.

This clonotype was observed a few times. CDR3: CASSLVTMRQLTQYF. The DNA for the CDR3 is TGTGCCAGCAGCTTAGTAACTATGCGGCAACTTACGCAGTATTTT. The V and J genes are TRBV7-9 and TRBJ2-3; no reliable D call. The CDR3 spans 15 residues. Germline lookup yields CDR1 SEHNR and CDR2 FQNEAQ (reference sequence). Deletions cut 1 base from V and 8 bases from J, with 16 bases between. The full variable domain, in which reference TRBV7-9 and TRBJ2-3 provide the parts outside the CDR3, is DTGVSQNPRHKITKRGQNVTFRCDPISEHNRLYWYRQTLGQGPEFLTYFQNEAQLEKSRLLSDRFSAERPKGSFSTLEIQRTEQGDSAMYLCASSLVTMRQLTQYFGPGTRLTVL.

This clonotype was found many times. The chain combines TRBV15 with TRBJ2-1; no clear D gene. Germline V gene data show CDR1 as LNHNV and CDR2 as YYDKDF (reference sequence). Trimming removed 3 bases from V and 0 bases from J, with 12 bases in between. This CDR3 is 16 amino acids long. CDR3 DNA sequence: TGTGCCACCAGCAGGCTCCGTGGCAGCTCCTACAATGAGCAGTTCTTC. Translation: CATSRLRGSSYNEQFF.

CDR3 protein: CASSAGVVYEQYV. The CDR3 DNA reads as TGTGCCAGCAGTGCAGGCGTAGTATACGAGCAGTACGTC. The chain carries TRBV6-2 or TRBV6-3 and TRBJ2-7; D remains ambiguous. This CDR3 is 13 amino acids long. The V gene's germline CDR1 is MNHEY and CDR2 SVGEGT. Trimming removed 5 bases at V and 4 bases at J, with 12 bases between.

Turning to this clonotype: The junction departs from the called germline gene at one end, perhaps through a read error. The chain joins TRBV28 to TRBJ1-2; tentatively, D is TRBD1 (6 bases). Germline V CDR1 and CDR2: MDHEN, SYDVKM. There are 13 residues in the CDR3. The CDR3, as DNA: TGTGCGGTCAGGGGTTATGGAAACTATTGCTACACCTTC. This translates into CAVRGYGNYCYTF.

There are many counts of this clonotype. The chain carries TRBV29-1 and TRBJ2-7, with a tentative D call TRBD2 (7 bases). V shed 4 bases and J shed 2 bases, with 12 bases lying between them. The CDR3 extends over 13 amino acids. CDR1 SQVTM and CDR2 ANQGSEA come from the germline V gene. The CDR3 here is CSVVGGHTYEQYF. CDR3 nucleotides: TGCAGCGTTGTGGGGGGGCATACCTACGAGCAGTACTTC.

This clonotype showed up just a few times. The chain employs TRBV20-1 and TRBJ2-2, with a weak D call TRBD2 (5 bases). Germline V gene lookup returns CDR1 DFQATT and CDR2 SNEGSKA (reference sequence). This CDR3 is built from 12 residues. The V end was cut by 5 bases, the J end by 7 bases, with 11 bases between. The CDR3 protein is CSALGSGGELFF. For the CDR3, the DNA is TGCAGTGCTTTGGGGAGCGGCGGGGAGCTGTTTTTT.

This clonotype was counted between two and nine times. V gene TRBV27 combines with J gene TRBJ2-5; TRBD1 matches at 8 bases. The CDR3 runs to 16 residues. Germline CDR1 is MNHEY and CDR2 is SMNVEV (reference sequence). Trimming at V came to 7 bases and at J to 5 bases, leaving 15 bases not matched to a gene. The CDR3 nucleotides are TGTGCCAGCAAAGAGTTTACCGGGACAGGAAGGGAGACCCAGTACTTC. It translates to CASKEFTGTGRETQYF.

This clonotype was seen a few times. The chain combines TRBV4-3 with TRBJ2-7, with D perhaps TRBD1 (6 bases). Trimming left V 4 bases short and J 1 base short, with 11 bases between. The CDR3 is made up of 14 amino acids. From germline, CDR1 is LGHNA and CDR2 YSLEER. CDR3 nucleotides: TGCGCCAGCAGCCGCCGACAGGATTCCTACGAGCAGTACTTC. Translated: CASSRRQDSYEQYF.

This clonotype was detected a few times. This rearrangement joins TRBV6-1 to TRBJ2-3, with 9 nucleotides matching TRBD2. The CDR3 extends over 16 amino acids. Losses at the gene ends were 0 bases for V and 2 bases for J; bases not matched to a gene: 3. CDR1 is MNHNS and CDR2 is SASEGT in the germline V gene. CDR3 region: CASSEAGGGVTDTQYF. In DNA, the CDR3 is TGTGCCAGCAGTGAAGCCGGCGGGGGGGTCACAGATACGCAGTATTTT.

A few counts support this clonotype. V and J are TRBV4-3 and TRBJ2-2, with D possibly TRBD1 on 5 matching bases. The CDR3 loop spans 16 amino acids. CDR1 is LGHNA, CDR2 YSLEER, per germline. The V gene lost 0 bases and the J gene lost 7 bases, with 15 bases spanning the gap. In DNA, the CDR3 is TGCGCCAGCAGCCAAGATCCCTGGACATCTCTCGGGGAGCTGTTTTTT. Protein: CASSQDPWTSLGELFF.

The sample holds many counts of this clonotype. The CDR3 region is CASSQEALQGHEQYV. The CDR3 DNA follows: TGCGCCAGCAGCCAAGAAGCCTTACAGGGCCACGAGCAGTACGTC. V is TRBV4-1 and J is TRBJ2-7, with a tentative D call TRBD1 (6 bases). V was pared by 0 bases and J by 5 bases, with 14 bases between. CDR3 length: 15 residues. In germline, CDR1 is MGHRA, CDR2 YSYEKL.

This clonotype was counted between two and nine times. J is TRBJ1-1 and V is TRBV4-1, with D possibly being TRBD1 (6 bases). The CDR3 loop spans 15 amino acids. V dropped 1 base and J dropped 4 bases, with 13 bases sitting between them. Germline-derived CDR1 and CDR2 are MGHRA and YSYEKL. Here the CDR3 reads CASSQAQGFRTEAFF. The CDR3 DNA reads TGCGCCAGCAGCCAAGCTCAGGGGTTTCGCACTGAAGCTTTCTTT.

This clonotype was observed a few times. This chain joins TRBV6-2 or TRBV6-3 and TRBJ2-1; 10 bases match TRBD2. J was trimmed by 8 bases and V by 6 bases; bases with no gene match: 10. The length of the CDR3 is 15 residues. Germline values: CDR1 MNHEY, CDR2 SVGEGT. The chain's CDR3 is CASSPSGGAGDEQFF. The CDR3 coding sequence is TGTGCCAGCAGCCCAAGCGGGGGGGCCGGCGATGAGCAGTTCTTC.

This clonotype was recorded a few times. The chain combines TRBV30 with TRBJ2-1; 7 nucleotides align to TRBD1. The CDR3 runs to 15 residues. Germline V gene data show CDR1 as GTSNPN and CDR2 as SVGIG (reference sequence). J lost 4 bases, V lost 4 bases, and 10 bases had no gene match. Written as DNA, the CDR3 is TGTGCCTGGAAAGTTAGGGACAGAATATACAATGAGCAGTTCTTC. This encodes CAWKVRDRIYNEQFF.

This clonotype turned up a few times. The V gene is TRBV2, the J gene TRBJ1-1; unclear D gene. The CDR3 has 14 residues. The germline gives CDR1 SNHLY, CDR2 FYNNEI. Trimming pared 8 bases from V and 3 bases from J, leaving 16 bases between. CDR3 DNA sequence: TGTGCCAGCTGGACGTTGAGATTGGACACTGAAGCTTTCTTT. Translated, it gives CASWTLRLDTEAFF.

This clonotype has just a few counts. CDR3 in DNA: TGTGCCAGCAGCCCCGGGGACGACTATGGCTACACCTTC. Protein: CASSPGDDYGYTF. The chain is built from TRBV14 and TRBJ1-2, with D tentatively TRBD1 (5 bases). Trimming removed 4 bases at V and 3 bases at J, with 9 bases between. Germline-derived CDR1 and CDR2 are SGHDN and FVKESK. The CDR3 covers 13 residues.

This clonotype was found a few times. The chain recombines TRBV20-1 with TRBJ2-7; 8 positions agree with TRBD1. The J segment lost 3 bases and the V segment lost 5 bases, leaving 9 bases of the junction unmatched. Germline assignment: CDR1 DFQATT and CDR2 SNEGSKA (reference sequence). CDR3 length equals 14 residues. The CDR3: CSASPTGVGYEQYF. The DNA for the CDR3 is TGCAGTGCTTCTCCGACAGGGGTGGGCTACGAGCAGTACTTC.

This chain connects TRBV4-1 to TRBJ2-1; maybe TRBD1 (7 bases). V gave up 1 base and J gave up 10 bases, with 17 bases separating them. The CDR3 spans 15 residues. CDR1 and CDR2 (germline): MGHRA, YSYEKL. Here the CDR3 reads CASSQVQGEVWEQFF. The CDR3 bases are TGCGCCAGCAGCCAAGTGCAGGGGGAGGTATGGGAGCAGTTCTTC.

This sequence joins TRBV6-7 and TRBJ2-3; the match to TRBD1 covers 7 bases. TRBV6-7 is an open reading frame whose function is uncertain. The CDR3 sequence is 15 residues long. With 5 bases clipped from V and 6 bases from J, the junction kept 11 bases outside the gene matches. The CDR3: CASSPPRGHVDTQYF. As DNA, the CDR3 is TGTGCCAGCAGTCCCCCTAGGGGGCATGTGGATACGCAGTATTTT.

This rearrangement joins TRBV7-2 to TRBJ2-1, with D perhaps being TRBD1 or TRBD2 (7 bases each). V was pared by 5 bases and J by 0 bases, with 17 bases between. The CDR3 extends over 17 amino acids. CDR1 SGHTA and CDR2 FQGNSA come from the germline V gene. The CDR3 nucleotides read TGTGCCAGCAGCCCAGCAGGGGGGGGGGACTCCTACAATGAGCAGTTCTTC. Translation: CASSPAGGGDSYNEQFF.

This clonotype has more than one count but fewer than ten. V is TRBV19 and J is TRBJ2-5, with 10 bases aligning to TRBD2. This CDR3 has 15 amino acids. Germline CDR1 and CDR2: LNHDA and SQIVND (reference sequence). The junction had 6 bases not matched to a gene; V was cut back by 6 bases and J by 2 bases. CDR3 sequence reads: CASSPGLAIQETQYF. CDR3 in DNA: TGTGCCAGTAGCCCGGGACTAGCGATTCAAGAGACCCAGTACTTC. Complete variable domain (other parts from reference TRBV19 and TRBJ2-5): DGGITQSPKYLFRKEGQNVTLSCEQNLNHDAMYWYRQDPGQGLRLIYYSQIVNDFQKGDIAEGYSVSREKKESFPLTVTSAQKNPTAFYLCASSPGLAIQETQYFGPGTRLLVL.

Worth noting for this clonotype: At one end the junction does not follow the germline gene, possibly because of a read error. This chain links TRBV6-5 with TRBJ2-4; perhaps TRBD1 as D (5 bases). This CDR3 has 14 residues. CDR1 MNHEY and CDR2 SVGAGI come from the germline V gene. CDR3 DNA sequence: TGTGCCAGCAGTTACTCCGCCAGGGTCGGCATTCTGTACTTC. It encodes CASSYSARVGILYF.

The chain employs TRBV19 and TRBJ2-1; TRBD2 matches 7 bases. Looked up from germline, CDR1 is LNHDA and CDR2 is SQIVND (reference sequence). The CDR3 length is 16 residues. The trim removed 4 bases at V and 0 bases at J, leaving 6 bases unmatched. In DNA form, the CDR3 reads TGTGCCAGTAGTACCGGGGGGTCCAGCTCCTACAATGAGCAGTTCTTC. Amino acid sequence: CASSTGGSSSYNEQFF.

The chain is built from TRBV4-3 and TRBJ1-5; D ambiguous. V was clipped by 0 bases and J by 4 bases, with 10 bases between them. CDR1 and CDR2 from the germline V gene are LGHNA and YSLEER. The CDR3 runs to 15 residues. CDR3 amino acids: CASSQDRRENQPQHF. CDR3 coding DNA: TGCGCCAGCAGCCAAGATCGACGGGAGAATCAGCCCCAGCATTTT.

This clonotype was recorded a few times. A much larger clone differs by one base, so this may be a read error. V gene TRBV5-1 combines with J gene TRBJ2-1; a weak D match, TRBD2 (6 bases). Germline V gene data show CDR1 as SGHRS and CDR2 as YFSETQ. This CDR3 region has 22 residues. CDR3 coding DNA: TGCGCCAGCAGCTTGCGGGGGTATCAATCCCGTACTCTCATTACCTCCTACACTGAGCAGTTCTTC. This gives the protein CASSLRGYQSRTLITSYTEQFF.

The rearrangement uses TRBV2 and TRBJ2-7, with no clear D. From germline, CDR1 is SNHLY and CDR2 FYNNEI. The CDR3 totals 12 residues. The V end lost 4 bases, the J end lost 4 bases, and 8 bases lay between the germline ends. The CDR3 DNA follows: TGTGCCAGCAGTGGCAGGAGATACGAGCAGTACTTC. Its protein product is CASSGRRYEQYF.

This clonotype was counted between two and nine times. The J gene is TRBJ2-3, the V gene TRBV9, with 9 bases aligning to TRBD2. This CDR3 contains 15 residues. The V segment lost 2 bases and the J segment 4 bases; nucleotides outside the gene matches: 5. Germline loops: CDR1 SGDLS, CDR2 YYNGEE. CDR3 sequence: CASSVRGGLSDTQYF. CDR3 bases: TGTGCCAGCAGCGTGCGGGGGGGCCTTTCAGATACGCAGTATTTT.

This clonotype has more than one count but fewer than ten. The chain couples TRBV7-3 to TRBJ2-1; possibly TRBD1 for D (5 bases). CDR3 length equals 15 residues. V was clipped by 5 bases and J by 5 bases, with 16 bases between them. Looked up from germline, CDR1 is SGHTA and CDR2 is FQGTGA. As DNA, the CDR3 is TGTGCCAGCAGCCTTCGTATGGGGCTTGACAATGAGCAGTTCTTC. This sequence encodes CASSLRMGLDNEQFF. The variable domain in full, with the rest retrieved from reference TRBV7-3 and TRBJ2-1, is GAGVSQTPSNKVTEKGKYVELRCDPISGHTALYWYRQSLGQGPEFLIYFQGTGAADDSGLPNDRFFAVRPEGSVSTLKIQRTERGDSAVYLCASSLRMGLDNEQFFGPGTRLTVL.

This clonotype was seen only a few times. This rearrangement joins TRBV7-9 to TRBJ1-2; TRBD1 matches 8 bases. Germline assignment: CDR1 SEHNR and CDR2 FQNEAQ (reference sequence). V lost 5 bases and J lost 6; bases outside the gene matches: 8. The CDR3 loop spans 14 amino acids. The CDR3 nucleotides are TGTGCCAGCAGCACCGGACAGGGATGGAATGGCTACACCTTC. Encoded protein: CASSTGQGWNGYTF. The variable domain in full, completed from reference TRBV7-9 and TRBJ1-2, reads DTGVSQNPRHKITKRGQNVTFRCDPISEHNRLYWYRQTLGQGPEFLTYFQNEAQLEKSRLLSDRFSAERPKGSFSTLEIQRTEQGDSAMYLCASSTGQGWNGYTFGSGTRLTVV.